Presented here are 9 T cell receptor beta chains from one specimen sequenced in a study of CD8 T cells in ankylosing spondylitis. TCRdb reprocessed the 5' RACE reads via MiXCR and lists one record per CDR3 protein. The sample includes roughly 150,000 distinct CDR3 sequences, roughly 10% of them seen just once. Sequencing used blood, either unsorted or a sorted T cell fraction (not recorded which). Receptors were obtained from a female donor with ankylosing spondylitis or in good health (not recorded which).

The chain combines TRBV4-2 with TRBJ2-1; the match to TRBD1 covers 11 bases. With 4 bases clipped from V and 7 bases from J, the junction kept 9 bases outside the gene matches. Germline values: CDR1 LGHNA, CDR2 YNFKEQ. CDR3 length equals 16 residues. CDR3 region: CASSPAPGQGENEQFF. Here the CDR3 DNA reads TGTGCCAGCAGCCCAGCCCCGGGACAGGGGGAGAATGAGCAGTTCTTC.

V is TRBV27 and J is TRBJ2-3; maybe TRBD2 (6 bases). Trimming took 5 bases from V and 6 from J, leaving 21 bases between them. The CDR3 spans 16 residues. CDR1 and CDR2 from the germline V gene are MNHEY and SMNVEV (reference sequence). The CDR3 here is CASSRRPSGPRDTQYF. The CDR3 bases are TGTGCCAGCAGTCGCCGGCCCAGCGGGCCCAGGGATACGCAGTATTTT.

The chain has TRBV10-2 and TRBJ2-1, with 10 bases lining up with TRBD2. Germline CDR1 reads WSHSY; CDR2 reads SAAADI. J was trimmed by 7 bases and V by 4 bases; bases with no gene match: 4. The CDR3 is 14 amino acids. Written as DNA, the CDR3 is TGCGCCAGCAGTGGCAGCGGGAGGGGAAATGAGCAGTTCTTC. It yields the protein CASSGSGRGNEQFF.

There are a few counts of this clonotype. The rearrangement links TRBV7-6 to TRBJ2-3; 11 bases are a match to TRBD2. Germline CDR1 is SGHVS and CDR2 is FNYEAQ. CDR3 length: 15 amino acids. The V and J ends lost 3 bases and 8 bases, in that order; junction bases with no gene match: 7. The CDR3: CASSLGTSGLPTQYF. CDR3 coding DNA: TGTGCCAGCAGCTTGGGGACTAGCGGCCTACCTACGCAGTATTTT. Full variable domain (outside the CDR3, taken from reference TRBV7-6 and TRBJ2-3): GAGVSQSPRYKVTKRGQDVALRCDPISGHVSLYWYRQALGQGPEFLTYFNYEAQQDKSGLPNDRFSAERPEGSISTLTIQRTEQRDSAMYRCASSLGTSGLPTQYFGPGTRLTVL.

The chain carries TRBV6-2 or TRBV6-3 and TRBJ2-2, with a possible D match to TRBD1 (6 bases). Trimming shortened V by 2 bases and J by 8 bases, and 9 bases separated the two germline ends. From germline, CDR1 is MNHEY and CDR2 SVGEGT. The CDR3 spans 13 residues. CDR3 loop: CASSYEGTGELFF. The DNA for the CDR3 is TGTGCCAGCAGTTACGAGGGGACAGGGGAGCTGTTTTTT.

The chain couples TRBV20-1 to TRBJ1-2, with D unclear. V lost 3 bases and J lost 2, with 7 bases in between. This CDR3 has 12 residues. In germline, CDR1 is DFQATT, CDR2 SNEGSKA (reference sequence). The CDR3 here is CSASVRNYGYTF. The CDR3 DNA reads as TGCAGTGCTAGCGTCAGGAACTATGGCTACACCTTC.

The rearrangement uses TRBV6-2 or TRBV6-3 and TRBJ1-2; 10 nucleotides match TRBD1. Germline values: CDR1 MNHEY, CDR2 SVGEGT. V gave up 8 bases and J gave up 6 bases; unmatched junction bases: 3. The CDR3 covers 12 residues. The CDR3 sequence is CASGGTGDGYTF. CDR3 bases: TGTGCCAGCGGCGGGACAGGGGATGGCTACACCTTC.

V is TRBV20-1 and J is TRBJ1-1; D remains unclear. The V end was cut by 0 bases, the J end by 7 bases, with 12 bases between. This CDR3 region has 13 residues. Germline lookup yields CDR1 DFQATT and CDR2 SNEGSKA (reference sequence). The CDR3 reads CSAREVGSGEAFF. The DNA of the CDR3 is TGCAGTGCTAGAGAGGTGGGGTCGGGTGAAGCTTTCTTT.

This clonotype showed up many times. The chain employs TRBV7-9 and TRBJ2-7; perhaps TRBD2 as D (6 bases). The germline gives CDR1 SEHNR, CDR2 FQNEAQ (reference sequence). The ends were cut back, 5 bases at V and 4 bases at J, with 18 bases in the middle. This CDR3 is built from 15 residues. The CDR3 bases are TGTGCCAGCAGCCCCCGGGGAGGACCGACTTACGAGCAGTACTTC. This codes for CASSPRGGPTYEQYF.